A selection of T cell receptor beta chains follows, all from one sample in a study of blood T cell repertoires in COVID-19. Sequenced by immunoSEQ multiplex PCR; TCRdb stores in-frame clones only, minus some. The table shows about half a million clones, with 70% to 90% occurring only once. Sequencing was performed on peripheral blood. These receptors originate from a human donor in a cohort sampled during active COVID-19. CDR3s include the opening cysteine and the closing phenylalanine or tryptophan. Fields, in order: CDR3 length, J gene, V gene, CDR3 protein.

len: 16
j_gene: TRBJ2-1
v_gene: TRBV25-1
CDR3aa: CASSQKEDSFYNEQFF

len: 10
j_gene: TRBJ1-2
v_gene: TRBV2
CDR3aa: CASILRTPAF

len: 14
j_gene: TRBJ2-3
v_gene: TRBV11-2
CDR3aa: CASSFGVSTDTQYF

len: 14
j_gene: TRBJ1-6
v_gene: TRBV19
CDR3aa: CASSMSRANSPLHF

len: 16
j_gene: TRBJ2-6
v_gene: TRBV6-2/TRBV6-3
CDR3aa: CASSYGAGSGANVLTF

len: 15
j_gene: TRBJ2-2
v_gene: TRBV24-1
CDR3aa: CATSGTSGSGGELFF

len: 14
j_gene: TRBJ2-7
v_gene: TRBV6-5
CDR3aa: CASSSSEPPNRQYF

len: 15
j_gene: TRBJ1-1
v_gene: TRBV6-5
CDR3aa: CASSQTGSGHTEAFF

len: 15
j_gene: TRBJ2-3
v_gene: TRBV7-6
CDR3aa: CASSSWAGRTDTQYF

len: 14
j_gene: TRBJ1-1
v_gene: TRBV28
CDR3aa: CASRKSGGNTEAFF